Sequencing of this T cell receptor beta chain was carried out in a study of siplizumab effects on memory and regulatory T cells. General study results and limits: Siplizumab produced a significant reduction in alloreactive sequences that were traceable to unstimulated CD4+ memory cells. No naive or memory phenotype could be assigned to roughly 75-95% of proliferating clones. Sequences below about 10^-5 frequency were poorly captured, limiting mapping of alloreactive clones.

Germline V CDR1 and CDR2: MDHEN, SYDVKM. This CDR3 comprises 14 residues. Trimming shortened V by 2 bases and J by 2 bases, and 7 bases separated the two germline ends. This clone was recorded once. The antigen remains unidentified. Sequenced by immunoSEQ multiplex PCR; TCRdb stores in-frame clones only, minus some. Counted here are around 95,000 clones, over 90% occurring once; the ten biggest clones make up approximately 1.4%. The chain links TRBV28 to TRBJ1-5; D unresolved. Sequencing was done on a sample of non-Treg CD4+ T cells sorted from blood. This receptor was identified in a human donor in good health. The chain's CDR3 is CASSLGIGNQPQHF. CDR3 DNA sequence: TGTGCCAGCAGTTTAGGGATAGGCAATCAGCCCCAGCATTTT.